The rows below give T cell receptor beta chains drawn from one sample of a study of regulatory T cells in long-lasting Graves disease. From the multiplex PCR reads, TCRdb called clonotypes with MiXCR, one entry per CDR3 protein. The repertoire holds roughly 500,000 distinct CDR3 sequences, about 13% seen once, with 8.5% to 10% in the top ten. These data were also reused for a study on T cells in Graves' hyperthyroidism and ophthalmopathy.

The sequenced sample was peripheral blood mononuclear cells (PBMCs), obtained at new diagnosis, from a patient treated with antithyroid drugs. These receptors were obtained from a man younger than 40 with Graves disease. Each CDR3 is given with its conserved first and last residue. D genes are given only for firm matches. Some rows mark clone size as missing; the rest say once, few, many or name a class of expanded clone.

V gene,J gene,clone size,D gene,CDR3 DNA,CDR3 protein
TRBV7-9,TRBJ2-2,many,TRBD2,TGTGCCAGCAGCACTAGCGCAAACACCGGGGAGCTGTTTTTT,CASSTSANTGELFF
TRBV30,TRBJ2-7,many,-,TGTGCCTGGACCACGGGGGACTACGAGCAGTACTTC,CAWTTGDYEQYF
TRBV19,TRBJ1-2,-,TRBD1,TGTGCCAGTAACCCGGGACAGGGGCATCCCTATGGCTACACCTTC,CASNPGQGHPYGYTF
TRBV11-2,TRBJ1-4,many,-,TGTGCCAGCAGCTCGGACCGGGAGGGCCAGAACGGGAATGAAAAACTGTTTTTT,CASSSDREGQNGNEKLFF
TRBV27,TRBJ1-1,many,TRBD1,TGTGCCAGCAGTTTAGGGACAGGGGATATGAACACTGAAGCTTTCTTT,CASSLGTGDMNTEAFF
TRBV24-1,TRBJ1-1,many,-,TGTGCCACCACCCGCTCTGGGGGGGGGAACACTGAAGCTTTCTTT,CATTRSGGGNTEAFF
TRBV27,TRBJ1-1,many,-,TGTGCCAGCAGTTTAAGGCAGGGAGCGAAAACTGAAGCTTTCTTT,CASSLRQGAKTEAFF
TRBV3-1,TRBJ2-4,-,-,TGTGCCAGCAGCCAAGGACATAGAAACATTCAGTACTTC,CASSQGHRNIQYF
TRBV10-3,TRBJ1-1,-,-,TGTGCCATCAGTGACGTCCTCCGCATGAACACTGAAGCTTTCTTT,CAISDVLRMNTEAFF
TRBV7-8,TRBJ2-5,few,-,TGTGCCAGCAGCTTACCGAGAACTTACCAGTACTTC,CASSLPRTYQYF
TRBV29-1,TRBJ2-4,many,-,TGCAGCGTCCGAGACCTGGGACCCAAAAACATTCAGTACTTC,CSVRDLGPKNIQYF
TRBV12-3/TRBV12-4,TRBJ2-2,many,-,TGTGCCAGCAGTTCCACTTATGGAGGGCGAGGCACCGGGGAGCTGTTTTTT,CASSSTYGGRGTGELFF
TRBV15,TRBJ2-5,few,TRBD1,TGTGCCACCACGACCGGGACAGGGATCCAAGAGACCCAGTACTTC,CATTTGTGIQETQYF
TRBV20-1,TRBJ1-4,many,-,TGCAGTGCTCTCCGGACTAATGAAAAACTGTTTTTT,CSALRTNEKLFF
TRBV6-1,TRBJ1-2,few,-,TGTGCCAGCAGTGGGGGAATGGGCGGGGGTGGCTACACCTTC,CASSGGMGGGGYTF
TRBV10-3,TRBJ2-3,many,TRBD2,TGTGCCATCAGCCACCGGGGGGACTCCGAGGGCCCAGATACGCAGTATTTT,CAISHRGDSEGPDTQYF
TRBV12-3/TRBV12-4,TRBJ2-7,many,-,TGTGCCAGCAGTTTAGAACGGCTTCAGGAGCAGTACTTC,CASSLERLQEQYF
TRBV6-2/TRBV6-3,TRBJ2-2,many,TRBD1,TGTGCCAGCAGTCGGCCCAAAGCAGGGGGAACAAACACCGGGGAGCTGTTTTTT,CASSRPKAGGTNTGELFF
TRBV29-1,TRBJ2-5,many,-,TGCAGCGTTGAATCCAGCAACCAAGAGACCCAGTACTTC,CSVESSNQETQYF
TRBV2,TRBJ2-5,many,-,TGTGCCAGCCTCGGGGACCGATCAACAGAGACCCAGTACTTC,CASLGDRSTETQYF
TRBV11-2,TRBJ2-6,-,TRBD2,TGTGCCAGCAGCGTCTTGACTAGCGGAGAGGCGAACACCGGGGCCAACGTCCTGACTTTC,CASSVLTSGEANTGANVLTF
TRBV10-3,TRBJ2-5,-,-,TGTGCCATCAGTGAGGGCAGGGACCAAGAGACCCAGTACTTC,CAISEGRDQETQYF
TRBV6-1,TRBJ1-3,-,-,TGTGCCAGCAGCCGAGGGGGGACGGCGAACACCATATATTTT,CASSRGGTANTIYF
TRBV6-2/TRBV6-3,TRBJ2-7,-,TRBD1,TGTGCCAGCAGTTACCTCGACAGGGCCTACGAGCAGTACTTC,CASSYLDRAYEQYF
TRBV11-2,TRBJ2-1,many,TRBD1,TGTGCCAGCAGCTTAGGGACAGGGGGGGTGATCAACAATGAGCAGTTCTTC,CASSLGTGGVINNEQFF
TRBV5-1,TRBJ2-7,-,-,-,CASSFYICSARAPRKFYEQYF
TRBV2,TRBJ2-5,many,TRBD1,TGTGCCAGCAGCGCAGGGGGCGGGGAGACCCAGTACTTC,CASSAGGGETQYF
TRBV7-9,TRBJ2-1,many,-,TGTGCCAGCAGCTTAGCAAGTGTCGATGAGCAGTTCTTC,CASSLASVDEQFF
TRBV5-5,TRBJ2-7,many,TRBD1,TGTGCCAGCAGGGCCGGGACAGGGGGAGCCTACGAGCAGTACTTC,CASRAGTGGAYEQYF
TRBV3-1,TRBJ2-3,many,-,TGTGCCAGCAGCTACCTCACAGATACGCAGTATTTT,CASSYLTDTQYF
TRBV2,TRBJ1-5,many,-,TGTGCCAGCAGTGAAGCGGAGAGGTCCGGTCAGCCCCAGCATTTT,CASSEAERSGQPQHF
TRBV3-1,TRBJ2-7,few,TRBD2,TGTGCCAGCAGCTACGGACTAGCCTACGAGCAGTACTTC,CASSYGLAYEQYF
TRBV11-2,TRBJ2-7,many,-,TGTGCCAGCAGCTTCCAGGGCGCCCACGAGCAGTACTTC,CASSFQGAHEQYF
TRBV7-9,TRBJ2-7,few,-,TGTGCCAGCAGTGGACTACGCTACGAGCAGTACTTC,CASSGLRYEQYF
TRBV2,TRBJ2-7,-,TRBD1,TGTGCCAGCTCACCCGACGCAGGGGGCCGGGACGAGCAGTACTTC,CASSPDAGGRDEQYF
TRBV16,TRBJ2-1,-,-,TGTGCCAGCAGCCAATCCGCTAGTCGTTCCTACAATGAGCAGTTCTTC,CASSQSASRSYNEQFF
TRBV6-2/TRBV6-3,TRBJ2-5,-,-,TGTGCCAGCAGTCTTTCGGTGACCCAGTACTTC,CASSLSVTQYF
TRBV29-1,TRBJ1-1,-,-,TGCAGCGTTGAGGGCTCCCAGGAAGCTTTCTTT,CSVEGSQEAFF
TRBV29-1,TRBJ2-2,-,-,TGCAGCGTTAATCCGGGAGTCAACACCGGGGAGCTGTTTTTT,CSVNPGVNTGELFF
TRBV6-1,TRBJ1-1,many,-,TGTGCCAGCCCAGACGGAACTGAAGCTTTCTTT,CASPDGTEAFF